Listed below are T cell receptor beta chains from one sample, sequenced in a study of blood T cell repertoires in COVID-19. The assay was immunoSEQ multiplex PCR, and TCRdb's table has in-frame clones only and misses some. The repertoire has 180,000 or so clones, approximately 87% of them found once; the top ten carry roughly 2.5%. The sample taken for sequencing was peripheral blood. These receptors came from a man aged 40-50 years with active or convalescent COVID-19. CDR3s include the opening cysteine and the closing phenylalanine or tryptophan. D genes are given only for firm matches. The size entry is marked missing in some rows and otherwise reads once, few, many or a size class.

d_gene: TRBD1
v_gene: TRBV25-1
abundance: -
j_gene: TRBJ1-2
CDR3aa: CASSGGQGAEGYGYTF
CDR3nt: TGTGCCAGCAGTGGGGGACAGGGGGCGGAAGGCTATGGCTACACCTTC

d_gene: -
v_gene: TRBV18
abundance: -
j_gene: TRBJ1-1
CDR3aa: CASSPLEAGPRGTEAFF
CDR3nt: TGTGCCAGCTCACCACTCGAAGCCGGGCCCCGCGGGACTGAAGCTTTCTTT

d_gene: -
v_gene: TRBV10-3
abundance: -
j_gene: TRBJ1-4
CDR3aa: CATQRGVATNEKLFF
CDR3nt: TGTGCCACCCAGCGGGGGGTGGCAACTAATGAAAAACTGTTTTTT

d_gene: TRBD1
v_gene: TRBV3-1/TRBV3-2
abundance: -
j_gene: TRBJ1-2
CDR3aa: CASSQTRDRWELDGYTF
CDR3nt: TGTGCCAGCAGCCAAACCCGGGACAGATGGGAGCTTGATGGCTACACCTTC

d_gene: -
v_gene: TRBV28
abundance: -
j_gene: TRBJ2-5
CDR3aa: CASSPQGTRPGDF
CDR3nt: TGTGCCAGCAGCCCCCAGGGCACCAGGCCCGGAGACTTC

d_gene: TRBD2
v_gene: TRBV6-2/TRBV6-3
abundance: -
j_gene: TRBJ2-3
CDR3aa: CASSYPHSGADTQYF
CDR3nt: TGTGCCAGCAGTTACCCTCATAGCGGGGCGGATACGCAGTATTTT

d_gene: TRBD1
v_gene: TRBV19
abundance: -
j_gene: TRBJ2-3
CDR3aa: CASSPGTGVIGTDTQYF
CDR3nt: TGTGCCAGTAGTCCCGGGACAGGGGTGATAGGAACAGATACGCAGTATTTT

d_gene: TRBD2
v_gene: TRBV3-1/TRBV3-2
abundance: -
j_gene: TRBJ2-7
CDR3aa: CASSPSTGLAGVYPYEQYF
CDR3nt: TGTGCCAGCAGCCCGTCAACGGGACTAGCGGGTGTTTATCCCTACGAGCAGTACTTC

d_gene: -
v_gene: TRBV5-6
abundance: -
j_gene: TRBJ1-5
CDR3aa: CASSLGQSNQPQHF
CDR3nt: TGTGCCAGCAGCTTGGGACAGAGCAATCAGCCCCAGCATTTT

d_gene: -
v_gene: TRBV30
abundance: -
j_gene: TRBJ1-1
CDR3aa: CAWRGVTDSEAFF
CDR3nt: TGTGCCTGGAGGGGAGTTACAGACTCTGAAGCTTTCTTT

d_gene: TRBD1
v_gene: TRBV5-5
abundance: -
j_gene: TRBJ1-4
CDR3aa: CASSLTGDEKLFF
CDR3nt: TGTGCCAGCAGCTTGACAGGGGATGAAAAACTGTTTTTT

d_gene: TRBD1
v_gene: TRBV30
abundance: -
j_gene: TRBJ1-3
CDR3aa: CAWRDRPGNTIYF
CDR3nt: TGTGCCTGGAGGGACAGGCCTGGAAACACCATATATTTT

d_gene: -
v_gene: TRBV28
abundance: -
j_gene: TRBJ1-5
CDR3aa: CASSLLGASNQPQHF
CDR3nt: TGTGCCAGCAGTTTACTGGGGGCGAGCAATCAGCCCCAGCATTTT

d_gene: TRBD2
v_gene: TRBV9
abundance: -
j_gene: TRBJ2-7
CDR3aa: CASSPWTSGSSYEQYF
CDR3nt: TGTGCCAGCAGCCCCTGGACTAGCGGGAGCTCCTACGAGCAGTACTTC

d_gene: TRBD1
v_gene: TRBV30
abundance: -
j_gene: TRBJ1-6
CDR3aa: CAWSVRPGQNNSPLHF
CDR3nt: TGTGCCTGGAGTGTACGACCGGGACAGAATAATTCACCCCTCCACTTT

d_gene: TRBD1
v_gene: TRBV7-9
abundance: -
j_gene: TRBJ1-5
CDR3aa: CASSLWTGGTNQPQHF
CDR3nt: TGTGCCAGCAGCTTGTGGACAGGGGGGACGAATCAGCCCCAGCATTTT

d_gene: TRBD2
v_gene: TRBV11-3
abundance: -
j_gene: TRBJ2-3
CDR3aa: CASSLGTSGTTDTQYF
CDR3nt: TGTGCCAGCAGCTTAGGGACTAGCGGAACCACAGATACGCAGTATTTT

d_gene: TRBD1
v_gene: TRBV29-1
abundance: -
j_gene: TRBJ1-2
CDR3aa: CSTPGQGASHGYTF
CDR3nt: TGCAGCACTCCCGGACAGGGGGCGAGTCATGGCTACACCTTC

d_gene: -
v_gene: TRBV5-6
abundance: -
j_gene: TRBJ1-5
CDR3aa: CASSSRRVARQPQHF
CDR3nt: TGTGCCAGCAGCTCCCGGAGGGTCGCCCGCCAGCCCCAGCATTTT

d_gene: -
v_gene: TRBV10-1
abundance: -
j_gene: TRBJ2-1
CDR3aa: CASSEYPGEQFF
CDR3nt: TGCGCCAGCAGTGAGTACCCGGGAGAGCAGTTCTTC

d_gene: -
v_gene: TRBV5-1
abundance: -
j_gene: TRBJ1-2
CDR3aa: CASSFGSGVYGYTF
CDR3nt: -

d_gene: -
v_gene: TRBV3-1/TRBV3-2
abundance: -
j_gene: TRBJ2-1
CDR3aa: CASSQDIGVGNEQFF
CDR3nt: TGTGCCAGCAGCCAAGATATCGGGGTGGGCAATGAGCAGTTCTTC

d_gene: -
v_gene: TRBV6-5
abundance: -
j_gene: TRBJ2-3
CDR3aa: CASRGASDTQYF
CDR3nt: TGTGCCAGCAGGGGGGCCTCAGATACGCAGTATTTT

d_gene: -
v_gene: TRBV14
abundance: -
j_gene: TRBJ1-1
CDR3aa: CASSRLVSDTEAFF
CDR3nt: TGTGCCAGCAGCCGTTTAGTTTCGGACACTGAAGCTTTCTTT

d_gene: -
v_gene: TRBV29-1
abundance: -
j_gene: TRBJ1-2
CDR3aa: CSVETGQSYGYTF
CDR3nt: TGCAGCGTTGAAACTGGACAGTCCTATGGCTACACCTTC

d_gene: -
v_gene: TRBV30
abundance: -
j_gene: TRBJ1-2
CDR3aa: CAWVWGLEAPNYGYTF
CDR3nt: TGTGCCTGGGTATGGGGCCTAGAGGCCCCTAACTATGGCTACACCTTC

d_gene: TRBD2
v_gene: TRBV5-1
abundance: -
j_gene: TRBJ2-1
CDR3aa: CASSEIAGVYNEQFF
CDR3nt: TGCGCCAGCAGCGAGATAGCGGGGGTCTACAATGAGCAGTTCTTC

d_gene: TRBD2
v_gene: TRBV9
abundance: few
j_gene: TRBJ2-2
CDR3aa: CASERGVNTGELFF
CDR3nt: TGTGCCAGCGAACGGGGGGTGAACACCGGGGAGCTGTTTTTT

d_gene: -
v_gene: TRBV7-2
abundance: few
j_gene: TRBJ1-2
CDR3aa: CASSSSGAHGYTF
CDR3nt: TGTGCCAGCAGCTCTTCAGGGGCTCATGGCTACACCTTC

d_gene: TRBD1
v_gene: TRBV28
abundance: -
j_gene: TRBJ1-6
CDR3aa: CASGQNRGLDGNSPLHF
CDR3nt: TGTGCCAGCGGACAAAACAGGGGTCTGGATGGAAATTCACCCCTCCACTTT

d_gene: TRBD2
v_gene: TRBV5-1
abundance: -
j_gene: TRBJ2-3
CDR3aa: CASSPRLAGVTDTQYF
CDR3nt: TGCGCCAGCAGCCCTCGACTAGCGGGGGTCACAGATACGCAGTATTTT

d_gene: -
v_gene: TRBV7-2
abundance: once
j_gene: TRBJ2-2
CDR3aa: CASSSGGPGELFF
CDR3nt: TGTGCCAGCAGCTCAGGAGGACCCGGGGAGCTGTTTTTT

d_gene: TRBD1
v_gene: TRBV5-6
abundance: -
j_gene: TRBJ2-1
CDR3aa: CASSYRTGIILINEQFF
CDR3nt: TGTGCCAGCAGCTACCGGACAGGTATAATCCTAATCAATGAGCAGTTCTTC

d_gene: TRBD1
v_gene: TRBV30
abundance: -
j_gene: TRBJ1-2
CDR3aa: CAWARRGGGYTF
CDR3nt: TGTGCCTGGGCCCGACGAGGGGGCGGCTACACCTTC

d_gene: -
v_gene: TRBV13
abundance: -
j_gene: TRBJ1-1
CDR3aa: CASRPSAGRNTEAFF
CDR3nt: TGTGCCAGCCGACCTAGCGCGGGAAGGAACACTGAAGCTTTCTTT

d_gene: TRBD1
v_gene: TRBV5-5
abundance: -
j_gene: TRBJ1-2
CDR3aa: CASSLRDSNYGYTF
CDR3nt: TGTGCCAGCAGCTTACGGGACAGTAACTATGGCTACACCTTC

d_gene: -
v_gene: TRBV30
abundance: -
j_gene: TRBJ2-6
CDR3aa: CAWSVVGGANVLTF
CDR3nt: TGTGCCTGGAGTGTAGTGGGCGGGGCCAACGTCCTGACTTTC

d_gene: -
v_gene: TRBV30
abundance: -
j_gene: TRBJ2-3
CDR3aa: CAWSVRQSTDTQYF
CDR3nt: TGTGCCTGGAGTGTACGCCAGAGCACAGATACGCAGTATTTT

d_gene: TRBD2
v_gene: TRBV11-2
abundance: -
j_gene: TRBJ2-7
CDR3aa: CASSSPTSGSLYEQYF
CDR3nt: TGTGCCAGCTCATCCCCAACTAGCGGGAGCCTCTACGAGCAGTACTTC

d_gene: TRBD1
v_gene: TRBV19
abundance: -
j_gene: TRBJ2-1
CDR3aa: CASSMRGQGAVANEQFF
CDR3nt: TGTGCCAGTAGTATGAGGGGACAGGGGGCAGTCGCGAATGAGCAGTTCTTC

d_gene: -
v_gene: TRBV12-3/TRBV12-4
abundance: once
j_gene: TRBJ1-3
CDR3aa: CASIQNSGNTIYF
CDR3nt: TGTGCCAGCATCCAGAACTCTGGAAACACCATATATTTT

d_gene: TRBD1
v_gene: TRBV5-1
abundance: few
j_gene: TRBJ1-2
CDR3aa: CASSFSLSRGKLEGYTF
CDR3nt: TGCGCCAGCAGCTTTAGTCTCTCCAGGGGGAAATTGGAAGGCTACACCTTC

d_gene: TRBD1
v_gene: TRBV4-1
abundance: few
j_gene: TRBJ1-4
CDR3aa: CASSLQGIREKLFF
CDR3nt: TGCGCCAGCAGCTTACAGGGGATCCGGGAAAAACTGTTTTTT